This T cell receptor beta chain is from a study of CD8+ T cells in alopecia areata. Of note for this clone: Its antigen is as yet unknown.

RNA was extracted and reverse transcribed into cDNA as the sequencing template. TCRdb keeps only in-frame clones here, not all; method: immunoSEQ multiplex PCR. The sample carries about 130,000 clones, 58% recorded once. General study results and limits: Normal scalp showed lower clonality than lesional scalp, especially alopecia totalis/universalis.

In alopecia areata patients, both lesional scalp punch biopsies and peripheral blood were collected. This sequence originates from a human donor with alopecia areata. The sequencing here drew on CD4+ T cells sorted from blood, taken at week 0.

The chain's CDR3 is CASSSQGHEQYF. The CDR3 nucleotides read TGTGCCAGCAGCTCACAGGGCCACGAGCAGTACTTC. This chain links TRBV7-2 with TRBJ2-7, with D possibly being TRBD1 (6 bases). Looked up from germline, CDR1 is SGHTA and CDR2 is FQGNSA. V was clipped by 4 bases and J by 5 bases, with 9 bases between them. This CDR3 contains 12 residues.